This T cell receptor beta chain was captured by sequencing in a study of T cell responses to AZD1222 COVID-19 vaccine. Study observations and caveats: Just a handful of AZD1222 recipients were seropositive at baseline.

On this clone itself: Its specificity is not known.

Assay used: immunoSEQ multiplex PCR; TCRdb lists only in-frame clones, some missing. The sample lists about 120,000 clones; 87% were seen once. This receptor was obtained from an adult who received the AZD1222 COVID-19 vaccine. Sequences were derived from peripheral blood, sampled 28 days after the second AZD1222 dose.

Here the CDR3 reads CATHGVGTNEKLFF. CDR3 coding DNA: TGTGCCACCCACGGAGTGGGCACTAATGAAAAACTGTTTTTT. The chain employs TRBV28 and TRBJ1-4; D unresolved. The CDR3 has 14 residues. V was cut by 10 bases and J by 2 bases, with 14 bases left in between. Germline V gives CDR1 MDHEN, CDR2 SYDVKM.